This paragraph reports one T cell receptor beta chain. Its antigen remains unknown. These data come from a study of OX40 agonist ivuxolimab in advanced cancers. Study context: Therapy given before enrollment (anti-PD-1, anti-PD-L1 or anti-CTLA-4) was allowed, and around 44% had some.

Study-level findings and limits: Determination of antigen specificity was not performed for the expanded peripheral T cells. Some nonresponders likewise displayed low normalized T-cell clonal expansion.

Germline assignment: CDR1 MNHEY and CDR2 SVGAGI. This CDR3 has 15 amino acids. Trimming cost V 7 bases and J 4 bases; bases outside gene matches: 10. Libraries were prepared by immunoSEQ multiplex PCR; TCRdb keeps only in-frame clonotypes and omits some of them. In the table there are about 66,000 clones, around 80% of which are singletons. The sample here was CD4+ or CD8+ T cells sorted from blood, taken in a trial of the OX40 agonist ivuxolimab. The V gene is TRBV6-5, the J gene TRBJ1-1, with 9 bases that match TRBD1. This TCR came from an adult with an advanced solid tumor such as melanoma, head and neck, liver or kidney cancer. The CDR3 loop is CASNHGTGGLTEAFF. The DNA of the CDR3 is TGTGCCAGCAACCACGGTACAGGGGGCCTCACTGAAGCTTTCTTT.